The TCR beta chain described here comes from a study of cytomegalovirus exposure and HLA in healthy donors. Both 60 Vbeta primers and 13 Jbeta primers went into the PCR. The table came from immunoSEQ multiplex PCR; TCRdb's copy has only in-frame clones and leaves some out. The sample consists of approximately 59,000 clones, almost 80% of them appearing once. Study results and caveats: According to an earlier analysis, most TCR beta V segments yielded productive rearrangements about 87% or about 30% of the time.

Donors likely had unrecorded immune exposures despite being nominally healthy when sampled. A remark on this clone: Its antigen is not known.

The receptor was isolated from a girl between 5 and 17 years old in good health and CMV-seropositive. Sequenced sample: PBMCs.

CDR3 coding DNA: TGTGCCAGCAGCCCAGGAAGATTCGGTAGCGGGGCCCAAGAGACCCAGTACTTC. The encoded protein is CASSPGRFGSGAQETQYF. This chain links TRBV11-2 with TRBJ2-5, with 8 bases that match TRBD2. The germline CDR1 and CDR2 sequences are SGHAT and FQNNGV. After removal of 5 bases from V and 1 base from J, the junction contained 15 bases not matched to a gene. The CDR3 covers 18 residues.